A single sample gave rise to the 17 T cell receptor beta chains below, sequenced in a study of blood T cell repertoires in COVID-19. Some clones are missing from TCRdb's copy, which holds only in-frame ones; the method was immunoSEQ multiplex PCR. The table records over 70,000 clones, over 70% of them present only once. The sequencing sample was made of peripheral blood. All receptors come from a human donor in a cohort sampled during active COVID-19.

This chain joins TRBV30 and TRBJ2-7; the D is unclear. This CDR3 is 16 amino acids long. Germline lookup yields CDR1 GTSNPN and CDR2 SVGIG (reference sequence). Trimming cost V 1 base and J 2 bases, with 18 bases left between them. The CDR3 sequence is CAWSGTRHSKPYEQYF. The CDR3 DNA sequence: TGTGCCTGGAGTGGCACCCGACACTCGAAACCCTACGAGCAGTACTTC.

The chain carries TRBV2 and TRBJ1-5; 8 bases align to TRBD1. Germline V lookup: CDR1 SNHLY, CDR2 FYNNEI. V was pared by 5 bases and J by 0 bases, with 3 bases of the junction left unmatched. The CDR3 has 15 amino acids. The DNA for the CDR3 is TGTGCCAGCAGTACAGGGGGTTATAGCAATCAGCCCCAGCATTTT. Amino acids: CASSTGGYSNQPQHF.

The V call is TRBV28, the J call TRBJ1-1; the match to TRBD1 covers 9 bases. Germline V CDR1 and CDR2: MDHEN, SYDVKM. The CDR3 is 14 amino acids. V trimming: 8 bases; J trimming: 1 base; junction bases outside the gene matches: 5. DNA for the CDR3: TGTGCCAGCGGGACAGGGATGGAGAACACTGAAGCTTTCTTT. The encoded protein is CASGTGMENTEAFF.

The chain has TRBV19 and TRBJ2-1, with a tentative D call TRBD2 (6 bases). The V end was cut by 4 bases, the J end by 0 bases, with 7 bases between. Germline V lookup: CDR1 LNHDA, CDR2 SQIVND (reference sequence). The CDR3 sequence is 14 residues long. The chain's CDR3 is CASSTGSSYNEQFF. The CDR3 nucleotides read TGTGCCAGTAGTACCGGGAGCTCCTACAATGAGCAGTTCTTC.

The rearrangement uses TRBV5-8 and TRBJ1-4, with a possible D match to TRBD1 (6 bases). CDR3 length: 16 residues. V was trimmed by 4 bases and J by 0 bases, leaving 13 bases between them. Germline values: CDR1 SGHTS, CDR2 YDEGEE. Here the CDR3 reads CASSPGQRTTNEKLFF. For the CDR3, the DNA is TGTGCCAGCAGCCCCGGACAGAGAACAACTAATGAAAAACTGTTTTTT.

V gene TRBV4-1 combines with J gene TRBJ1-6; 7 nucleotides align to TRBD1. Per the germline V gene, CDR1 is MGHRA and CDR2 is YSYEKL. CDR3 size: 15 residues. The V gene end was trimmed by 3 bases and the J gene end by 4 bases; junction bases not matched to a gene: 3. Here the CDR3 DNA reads TGCGCCAGCAGCCAGGGACAGACATATAATTCACCCCTCCACTTT. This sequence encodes CASSQGQTYNSPLHF.

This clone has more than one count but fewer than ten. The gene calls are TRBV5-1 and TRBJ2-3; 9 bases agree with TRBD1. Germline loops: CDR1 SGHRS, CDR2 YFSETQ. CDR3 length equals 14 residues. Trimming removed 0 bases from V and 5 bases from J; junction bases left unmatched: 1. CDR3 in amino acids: CASSLGTGEDTQYF. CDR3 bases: TGCGCCAGCAGCTTGGGGACAGGGGAAGATACGCAGTATTTT.

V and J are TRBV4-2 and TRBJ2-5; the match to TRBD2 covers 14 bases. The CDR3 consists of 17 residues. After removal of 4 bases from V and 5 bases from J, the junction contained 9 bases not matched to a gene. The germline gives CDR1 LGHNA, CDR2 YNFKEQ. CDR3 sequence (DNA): TGTGCCAGCAGCCCTTCGACTAGCGGGAGGGCCGGGGAGACCCAGTACTTC. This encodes CASSPSTSGRAGETQYF.

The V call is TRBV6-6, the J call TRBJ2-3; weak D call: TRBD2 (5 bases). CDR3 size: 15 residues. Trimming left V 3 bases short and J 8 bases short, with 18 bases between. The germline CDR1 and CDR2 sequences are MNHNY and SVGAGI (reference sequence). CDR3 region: CASSYTSTQRGTQYF. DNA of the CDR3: TGTGCCAGCAGTTATACTTCCACCCAACGGGGTACGCAGTATTTT.

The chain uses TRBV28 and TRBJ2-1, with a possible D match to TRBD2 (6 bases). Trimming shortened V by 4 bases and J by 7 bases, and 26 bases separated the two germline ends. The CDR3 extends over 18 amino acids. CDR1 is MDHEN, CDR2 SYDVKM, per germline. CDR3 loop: CASSSPPGALALGNEQFF. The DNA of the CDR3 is TGTGCCAGCAGTTCCCCGCCGGGCGCACTAGCACTGGGGAATGAGCAGTTCTTC.

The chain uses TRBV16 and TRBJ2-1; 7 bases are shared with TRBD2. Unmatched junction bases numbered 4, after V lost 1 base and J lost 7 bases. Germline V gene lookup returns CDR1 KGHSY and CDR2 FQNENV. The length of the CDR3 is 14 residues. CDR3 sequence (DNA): TGTGCCAGCAGCCAATTACTAGCGAGGAATGAGCAGTTCTTC. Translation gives CASSQLLARNEQFF.

The chain's CDR3 is CASSQLLAGDVNEQFF. The CDR3 DNA reads TGTGCCAGCAGCCAACTACTAGCGGGAGATGTCAATGAGCAGTTCTTC. The J gene is TRBJ2-1, the V gene TRBV4-2, with 11 bases fitting TRBD2. The CDR3 is 16 amino acids. J was trimmed by 6 bases and V by 2 bases; bases with no gene match: 6. Germline CDR1 and CDR2: LGHNA and YNFKEQ.

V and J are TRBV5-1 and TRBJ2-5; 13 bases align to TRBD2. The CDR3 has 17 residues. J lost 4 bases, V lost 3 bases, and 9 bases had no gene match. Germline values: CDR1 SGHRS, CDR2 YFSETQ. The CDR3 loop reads CASSSGLAGVGGETQYF. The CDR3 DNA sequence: TGCGCCAGCAGCTCCGGACTAGCGGGAGTAGGGGGAGAGACCCAGTACTTC. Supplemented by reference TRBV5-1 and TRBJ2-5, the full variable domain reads KAGVTQTPRYLIKTRGQQVTLSCSPISGHRSVSWYQQTPGQGLQFLFEYFSETQRNKGNFPGRFSGRQFSNSRSEMNVSTLELGDSALYLCASSSGLAGVGGETQYFGPGTRLLVL.

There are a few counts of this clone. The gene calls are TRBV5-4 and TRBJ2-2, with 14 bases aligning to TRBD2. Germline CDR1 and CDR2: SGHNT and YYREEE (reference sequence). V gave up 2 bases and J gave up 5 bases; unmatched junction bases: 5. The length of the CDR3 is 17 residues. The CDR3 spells CASSFPGLAGGTGELFF. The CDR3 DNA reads TGTGCCAGCAGCTTCCCCGGACTAGCGGGAGGTACCGGGGAGCTGTTTTTT.

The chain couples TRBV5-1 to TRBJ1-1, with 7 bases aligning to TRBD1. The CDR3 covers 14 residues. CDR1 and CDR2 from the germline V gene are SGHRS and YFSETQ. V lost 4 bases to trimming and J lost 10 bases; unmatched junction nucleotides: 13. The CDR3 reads CASSRDGRQGRAFF. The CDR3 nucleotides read TGCGCCAGCAGCCGGGATGGTAGACAGGGCCGAGCTTTCTTT.

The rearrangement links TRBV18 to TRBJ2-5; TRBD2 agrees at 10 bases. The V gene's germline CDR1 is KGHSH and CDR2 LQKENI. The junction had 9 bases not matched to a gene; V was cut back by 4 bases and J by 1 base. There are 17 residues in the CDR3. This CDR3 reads CASSLTASGRSQETQYF. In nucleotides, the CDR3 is TGTGCCAGCTCACTAACGGCTAGCGGGAGATCCCAAGAGACCCAGTACTTC.

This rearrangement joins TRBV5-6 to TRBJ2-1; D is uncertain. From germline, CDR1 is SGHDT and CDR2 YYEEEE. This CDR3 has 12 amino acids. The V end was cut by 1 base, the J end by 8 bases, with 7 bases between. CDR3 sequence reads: CASSLFSDEQFF. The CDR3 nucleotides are TGTGCCAGCAGCTTGTTCTCGGATGAGCAGTTCTTC.